A single sample gave rise to the 32 T cell receptor beta chains below, sequenced in a study of T-cell reconstitution after alpha-beta-depleted transplantation in children. Unique molecular identifiers featured in how the TCRbeta library was prepared. TCRdb used MiXCR to reprocess the PCR reads, holding one entry per CDR3 protein. The table records fewer than 550,000 distinct CDR3 sequences, roughly a tenth of them present only once. The source material was PBMCs from the stem cell graft donor, sampled from the stem cell graft. These receptors came from a human donor who donated a stem cell graft to a child with acute myeloid leukemia.

Only a few counts were recorded for this clonotype. This rearrangement joins TRBV7-9 to TRBJ1-1; D is unclear. This CDR3 is 14 amino acids long. The V and J ends lost 0 bases and 4 bases respectively, with 9 bases between them. CDR1 SEHNR and CDR2 FQNEAQ come from the germline V gene (reference sequence). CDR3 residues: CASSLASVGTEAFF. The CDR3, as DNA: TGTGCCAGCAGCTTAGCCTCAGTGGGCACTGAAGCTTTCTTT.

This clonotype was found once. V gene TRBV30 combines with J gene TRBJ2-3; tentative D call: TRBD1 (5 bases). Germline V gene sequence: CDR1 GTSNPN, CDR2 SVGIG (reference sequence). With 2 bases removed from V and 9 bases from J, the gap between germline ends came to 9 bases. The CDR3 loop spans 11 amino acids. The CDR3 DNA reads TGTGCCTGGAGTAGGTCAGGGACGCAGTATTTT. It translates to CAWSRSGTQYF.

Note on this clonotype: The junction and the germline gene differ at one end; a read error may be behind it. The J gene is TRBJ1-2, the V gene TRBV20-1, with D perhaps TRBD1 (5 bases). The CDR3 contains 13 residues. Germline lookup yields CDR1 DFQATT and CDR2 SNEGSKA (reference sequence). CDR3 residues: CSAREETVYGFTF. The CDR3 region has the DNA TGCAGTGCTAGAGAGGAGACAGTCTATGGCTTCACCTTC.

This chain links TRBV7-8 with TRBJ2-7, with a tentative D call TRBD2 (5 bases). CDR3 length: 13 amino acids. In germline, CDR1 is SGHVS, CDR2 FQNEAQ. The CDR3, as DNA: TGTGCCAGCAGCCTAGCACGGGTTTCAGGGCAGTACGTC. This encodes CASSLARVSGQYV.

This clonotype has just a few counts. This chain connects TRBV24-1 to TRBJ2-5; the D call may be TRBD1 or TRBD2 (5 bases each). The ends were cut back, 4 bases at V and 5 bases at J, with 13 bases in the middle. The CDR3 spans 14 residues. Germline-derived CDR1 and CDR2 are KGHDR and SFDVKD. The CDR3 sequence is CATSENRDVETQYF. The CDR3 nucleotides read TGTGCCACCAGTGAGAACCGGGACGTGGAGACCCAGTACTTC.

This clonotype was observed a few times. The gene calls are TRBV5-4 and TRBJ2-7; D remains ambiguous. Per the germline V gene, CDR1 is SGHNT and CDR2 is YYREEE (reference sequence). The CDR3 is 15 amino acids. V lost 0 bases to trimming and J lost 3 bases, with 13 bases between them. The chain's CDR3 is CASSLGTNRFYEQYF. As DNA, the CDR3 is TGTGCCAGCAGCTTGGGGACCAACCGTTTCTACGAGCAGTACTTC.

Ten or more counts support this clonotype. This chain connects TRBV20-1 to TRBJ1-1; no firm D call. V was cut by 1 base and J by 3 bases, with 12 bases left in between. The CDR3 length is 14 residues. CDR1 is DFQATT, CDR2 SNEGSKA, per germline (reference sequence). The CDR3 reads CSARGSRGDTEAFF. CDR3 nucleotides: TGCAGTGCTAGAGGAAGCCGGGGAGACACTGAAGCTTTCTTT.

In this sample, this clonotype turned up many times. The CDR3 bases are TGTGCCAGCACCCGGGACAGGAACACAGATACGCAGTATTTT. This gives the protein CASTRDRNTDTQYF. The chain joins TRBV2 to TRBJ2-3; 8 bases fit TRBD1. Germline V gives CDR1 SNHLY, CDR2 FYNNEI. V lost 7 bases and J lost 2; bases outside the gene matches: 5. The CDR3 is made up of 14 amino acids.

This clonotype was observed a few times. The J gene is TRBJ2-2, the V gene TRBV20-1; 7 nucleotides agree with TRBD2. The CDR3 is 15 residues long. The V and J ends lost 5 bases and 8 bases, in that order; junction bases with no gene match: 14. Germline V gene data show CDR1 as DFQATT and CDR2 as SNEGSKA (reference sequence). CDR3 sequence reads: CSAGPAGQGFGELFF. CDR3 in DNA: TGCAGTGCTGGTCCAGCGGGGCAGGGTTTTGGGGAGCTGTTTTTT.

This clonotype showed up just a few times. V usage is TRBV5-1 and J usage is TRBJ1-2, with no clear D. There are 8 residues in the CDR3. The V end was cut by 6 bases, the J end by 8 bases, with 2 bases between. Germline CDR1 and CDR2: SGHRS and YFSETQ. The CDR3 DNA sequence: TGCGCCAGCATAGGCTACACCTTC. This sequence encodes CASIGYTF.

This clonotype was detected ten times or more. The rearrangement links TRBV6-1 to TRBJ2-3; possible D gene TRBD2, 5 bases. The CDR3 has 15 residues. V lost 5 bases, J lost 2 bases, and 14 bases lay in between. The germline V gene has CDR1 MNHNS and CDR2 SASEGT. The CDR3 protein is CASSRGSAHTDTQYF. Written as DNA, the CDR3 is TGTGCCAGCAGTAGAGGGAGCGCCCACACAGATACGCAGTATTTT.

The chain employs TRBV7-9 and TRBJ1-2; weak D call: TRBD1 (5 bases). V was pared by 5 bases and J by 4 bases, with 17 bases between. The CDR3 consists of 15 residues. The germline V gene encodes CDR1 SEHNR and CDR2 FQNEAQ (reference sequence). The CDR3 region is CASSKQQALGYGYTF. The CDR3 bases are TGTGCCAGCAGCAAACAACAGGCACTCGGCTATGGCTACACCTTC.

The genes are TRBV15 and TRBJ2-7; 9 nucleotides align to TRBD1. Trimming took 3 bases from V and 0 from J; bases not matched to a gene: 3. From germline, CDR1 is LNHNV and CDR2 YYDKDF (reference sequence). There are 15 residues in the CDR3. CDR3 nucleotide sequence: TGTGCCACCAGCAGCCGACAGGGGGTCTCCTACGAGCAGTACTTC. It translates to CATSSRQGVSYEQYF.

This clonotype was seen a few times. The chain recombines TRBV6-5 with TRBJ2-5; TRBD2 might be the D (5 bases). Germline V gene data show CDR1 as MNHEY and CDR2 as SVGAGI. The CDR3 has 14 amino acids. The ends were cut back, 2 bases at V and 5 bases at J, with 12 bases in the middle. The CDR3: CASSYLGGSETQYF. DNA for the CDR3: TGTGCCAGCAGTTACCTCGGAGGCAGTGAGACCCAGTACTTC.

This clonotype came up a few times. The chain recombines TRBV5-1 with TRBJ2-2; maybe TRBD1 (6 bases). The ends were cut back, 5 bases at V and 0 bases at J, with 11 bases in the middle. The CDR3 has 15 amino acids. Germline CDR1 is SGHRS and CDR2 is YFSETQ. CDR3 residues: CASRTGTTNTGELFF. The CDR3 nucleotides read TGCGCCAGCAGGACCGGGACAACGAACACCGGGGAGCTGTTTTTT.

The rearrangement links TRBV12-3 or TRBV12-4 to TRBJ2-7; 11 nucleotides match TRBD2. V lost 6 bases and J lost 0; bases outside the gene matches: 7. The CDR3 is 16 residues long. The CDR3 loop reads CASSIGTSGSSYEQYF. In DNA, the CDR3 is TGTGCCAGCAGCATAGGGACTAGCGGAAGCTCCTACGAGCAGTACTTC.

This clonotype was counted between two and nine times. This CDR3 is CASSPTEPLNIQYF. In DNA form, the CDR3 reads TGTGCCAGCAGTCCGACAGAGCCCCTAAACATTCAGTACTTC. The chain recombines TRBV12-3 or TRBV12-4 with TRBJ2-4; D perhaps matches TRBD1 (5 bases). This CDR3 comprises 14 residues. V was shortened by 5 bases and J by 6 bases, with 14 bases between the two germline ends.

The CDR3 coding sequence is TGCAGCGTTGAAGACAGGCTGAACTATGGCTACACCTTC. Translating it yields CSVEDRLNYGYTF. This rearrangement joins TRBV29-1 to TRBJ1-2; D not resolved. The CDR3 length is 13 residues. CDR1 and CDR2 from the germline V gene are SQVTM and ANQGSEA. V dropped 0 bases and J dropped 2 bases, with 7 bases sitting between them.

The chain is built from TRBV12-3 or TRBV12-4 and TRBJ2-1; 8 nucleotides agree with TRBD1. CDR3 size: 17 residues. J lost 7 bases, V lost 5 bases, and 16 bases had no gene match. CDR3 sequence: CASSPGQGTPQRNEQFF. CDR3 DNA: TGTGCCAGCAGTCCCGGACAGGGAACCCCGCAACGTAATGAGCAGTTCTTC.

In this sample, this clonotype turned up many times. CDR3 region: CSAGGSYEQYF. CDR3 bases: TGCAGTGCCGGGGGTTCCTACGAGCAGTACTTC. The chain uses TRBV20-1 and TRBJ2-7, with D maybe TRBD2 (6 bases). Looked up from germline, CDR1 is DFQATT and CDR2 is SNEGSKA (reference sequence). Trimming removed 6 bases from V and 1 base from J, with 7 bases in between. The CDR3 contains 11 residues.

This clonotype occurred a few times. The chain is built from TRBV5-1 and TRBJ2-7, with a weak D call TRBD1 (6 bases). Trimming shortened V by 1 base and J by 5 bases, and 10 bases separated the two germline ends. This CDR3 contains 13 residues. Per germline, CDR1 SGHRS and CDR2 YFSETQ. CDR3 sequence reads: CASSLTGTNEQYV. The CDR3 DNA is TGCGCCAGCAGCTTGACAGGGACCAACGAGCAGTACGTC.

There are a few counts of this clonotype. The rearrangement links TRBV15 to TRBJ1-1, with TRBD1 as a possible D gene (5 bases). CDR1 and CDR2 (germline): LNHNV, YYDKDF (reference sequence). Trimming left V 0 bases short and J 9 bases short, with 14 bases between. This CDR3 has 14 amino acids. The CDR3 nucleotides are TGTGCCACCAGCAGAGATCTTATAGGGACTAAAGCTTTCTTT. Translating gives CATSRDLIGTKAFF.

This chain uses TRBV7-9 with TRBJ2-3; TRBD2 matches 7 bases. The CDR3 covers 17 residues. The germline gives CDR1 SEHNR, CDR2 FQNEAQ (reference sequence). V lost 1 base, J lost 2 bases, and 9 bases stayed unmatched. In DNA, the CDR3 is TGTGCCAGCAGCTTAGGAGAAGGCGGGGGACTCACAGATACGCAGTATTTT. This encodes CASSLGEGGGLTDTQYF.

This clonotype has only a few counts. The gene calls are TRBV7-9 and TRBJ2-7; tentative D call: TRBD2 (6 bases). Deletions cut 5 bases from V and 8 bases from J, with 13 bases between. Germline V gene data show CDR1 as SEHNR and CDR2 as FQNEAQ (reference sequence). The CDR3 length is 12 residues. The CDR3 nucleotides read TGTGCCAGCAGCCCTGGGGGACTCCAGCAGTACTTC. Protein: CASSPGGLQQYF.

The table lists this clonotype with a few counts. The chain carries TRBV6-2 or TRBV6-3 and TRBJ2-1, with 7 positions matching TRBD2. Germline V CDR1 and CDR2: MNHEY, SVGEGT. The V segment lost 0 bases and the J segment 0 bases; nucleotides outside the gene matches: 8. This CDR3 region has 18 residues. The CDR3 nucleotides are TGTGCCAGCAGTTACTCGACCGACCTAGCGGACTCCTACAATGAGCAGTTCTTC. This codes for CASSYSTDLADSYNEQFF.

This clonotype appeared a few times. The CDR3 is CASSPPTFTGGYTF. The CDR3 DNA sequence: TGTGCCAGCTCACCACCTACTTTCACCGGTGGCTACACCTTC. The chain links TRBV18 to TRBJ1-2; D not certain. From germline, CDR1 is KGHSH and CDR2 LQKENI. The length of the CDR3 is 14 residues. Trimming stripped 0 bases from V and 7 bases from J, with 12 bases between.

V gene TRBV5-5 combines with J gene TRBJ2-2; D gene uncertain. The germline gives CDR1 SGHKS, CDR2 YYEKEE (reference sequence). The CDR3 sequence is 14 residues long. Deletions cut 1 base from V and 0 bases from J, with 4 bases between. In DNA, the CDR3 is TGTGCCAGCAGCTTGCAACCGAACACCGGGGAGCTGTTTTTT. Protein: CASSLQPNTGELFF. The variable domain in full, completed from reference TRBV5-5 and TRBJ2-2, reads DAGVTQSPTHLIKTRGQQVTLRCSPISGHKSVSWYQQVLGQGPQFIFQYYEKEERGRGNFPDRFSARQFPNYSSELNVNALLLGDSALYLCASSLQPNTGELFFGEGSRLTVL.

This clonotype occurred a few times. J is TRBJ2-3 and V is TRBV5-1; 14 positions match TRBD2. The J segment lost 4 bases and the V segment lost 2 bases, leaving 3 bases of the junction unmatched. The CDR3 is 16 amino acids. The germline V gene encodes CDR1 SGHRS and CDR2 YFSETQ. The CDR3 loop reads CASSFLTSGRADTQYF. The CDR3 nucleotides read TGCGCCAGCAGCTTCTTGACTAGCGGGAGGGCAGATACGCAGTATTTT. The full variable domain, completed using reference TRBV5-1 and TRBJ2-3, is KAGVTQTPRYLIKTRGQQVTLSCSPISGHRSVSWYQQTPGQGLQFLFEYFSETQRNKGNFPGRFSGRQFSNSRSEMNVSTLELGDSALYLCASSFLTSGRADTQYFGPGTRLTVL.

This clonotype was observed a few times. V is TRBV27 and J is TRBJ2-3; D is unresolved. This CDR3 spans 16 amino acids. CDR1 MNHEY and CDR2 SMNVEV come from the germline V gene (reference sequence). Trimming cost V 5 bases and J 2 bases, with 17 bases left between them. The CDR3 protein is CASSPRVRINTDTQYF. CDR3 in DNA: TGTGCCAGCAGTCCAAGGGTTCGGATAAACACAGATACGCAGTATTTT.

This clonotype was observed a few times. The chain has TRBV6-2 or TRBV6-3 and TRBJ2-1; 8 nucleotides agree with TRBD2. The CDR3 is 15 residues long. Per germline, CDR1 MNHEY and CDR2 SVGEGT. Germline trimming cut 5 bases from V and 6 bases from J; bases unmatched to any gene: 9. This chain's CDR3 is CASSPGLAHRNEQFF. The CDR3, as DNA: TGTGCCAGCAGTCCTGGACTAGCCCACCGCAATGAGCAGTTCTTC.

This clonotype was detected a few times. The gene calls are TRBV7-8 and TRBJ1-1; D call uncertain. This CDR3 comprises 15 residues. Germline V gene lookup returns CDR1 SGHVS and CDR2 FQNEAQ. Between the trimmed V and J ends, which lost 1 base and 5 bases, there was a span of 14 bases. This CDR3 reads CASSLVRAARTEAFF. For the CDR3, the DNA is TGTGCCAGCAGCTTAGTACGGGCCGCAAGGACTGAAGCTTTCTTT.

The genes are TRBV10-3 and TRBJ1-1; TRBD1 aligns across 9 bases. CDR1 ENHRY and CDR2 SYGVKD come from the germline V gene. Germline trimming cut 5 bases from V and 4 bases from J; bases unmatched to any gene: 14. The CDR3 covers 17 residues. CDR3 nucleotide sequence: TGTGCCATCAGTACAGCCGGGACAGGGTCTTGGAGCACTGAAGCTTTCTTT. It codes for CAISTAGTGSWSTEAFF.